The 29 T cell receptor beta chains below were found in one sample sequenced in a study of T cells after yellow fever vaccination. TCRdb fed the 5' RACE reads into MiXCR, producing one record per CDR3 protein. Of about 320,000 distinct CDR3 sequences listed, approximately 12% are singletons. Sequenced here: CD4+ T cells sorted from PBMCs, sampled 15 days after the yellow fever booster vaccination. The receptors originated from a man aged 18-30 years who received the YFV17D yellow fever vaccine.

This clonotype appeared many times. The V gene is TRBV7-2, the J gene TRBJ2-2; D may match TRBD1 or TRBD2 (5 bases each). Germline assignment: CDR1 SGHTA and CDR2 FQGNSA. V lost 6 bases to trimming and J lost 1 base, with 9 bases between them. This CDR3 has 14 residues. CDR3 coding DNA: TGTGCCAGCAGGGGGACGGGGAACACCGGGGAGCTGTTTTTT. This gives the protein CASRGTGNTGELFF.

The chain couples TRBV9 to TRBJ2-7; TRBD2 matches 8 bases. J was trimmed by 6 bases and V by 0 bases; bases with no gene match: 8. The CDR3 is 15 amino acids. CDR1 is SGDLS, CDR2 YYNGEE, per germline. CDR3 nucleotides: TGTGCCAGCAGCGTAGACCGGGGGGGAGGCGGCGAGCAGTACTTC. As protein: CASSVDRGGGGEQYF.

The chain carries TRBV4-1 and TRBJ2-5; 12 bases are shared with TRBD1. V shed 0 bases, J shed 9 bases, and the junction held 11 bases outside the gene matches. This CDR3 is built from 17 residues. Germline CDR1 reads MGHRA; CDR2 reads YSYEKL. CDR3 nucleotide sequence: TGCGCCAGCAGCCAAGATGGGGGGGACAGGGGGCATTCGGCCCAGTACTTC. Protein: CASSQDGGDRGHSAQYF.

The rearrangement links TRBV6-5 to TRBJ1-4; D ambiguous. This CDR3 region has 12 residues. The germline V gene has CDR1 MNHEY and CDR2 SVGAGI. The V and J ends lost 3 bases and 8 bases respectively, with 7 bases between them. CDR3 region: CASSYPGEKLFF. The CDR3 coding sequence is TGTGCCAGCAGTTATCCCGGGGAAAAACTGTTTTTT.

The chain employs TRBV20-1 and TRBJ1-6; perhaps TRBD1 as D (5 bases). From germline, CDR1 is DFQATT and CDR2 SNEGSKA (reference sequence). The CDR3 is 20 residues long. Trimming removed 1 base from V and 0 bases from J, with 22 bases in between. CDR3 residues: CSARGGRGILQSSYNSPLHF. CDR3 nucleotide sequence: TGCAGTGCTAGAGGGGGCCGGGGTATCCTTCAGAGCTCCTATAATTCACCCCTCCACTTT.

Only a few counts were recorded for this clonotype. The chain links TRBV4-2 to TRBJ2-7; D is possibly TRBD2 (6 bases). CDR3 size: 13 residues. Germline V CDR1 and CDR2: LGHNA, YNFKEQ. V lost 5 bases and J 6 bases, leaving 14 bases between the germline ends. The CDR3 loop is CASSGGGYSEQYF. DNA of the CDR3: TGTGCCAGCAGCGGAGGAGGGTATAGCGAGCAGTACTTC.

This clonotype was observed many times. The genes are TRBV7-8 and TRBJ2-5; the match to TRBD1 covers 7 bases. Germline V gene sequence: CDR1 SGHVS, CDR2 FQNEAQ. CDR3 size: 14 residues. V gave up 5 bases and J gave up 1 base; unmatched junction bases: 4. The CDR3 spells CASSAYRGQETQYF. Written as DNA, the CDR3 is TGTGCCAGCAGCGCATACAGGGGCCAAGAGACCCAGTACTTC.

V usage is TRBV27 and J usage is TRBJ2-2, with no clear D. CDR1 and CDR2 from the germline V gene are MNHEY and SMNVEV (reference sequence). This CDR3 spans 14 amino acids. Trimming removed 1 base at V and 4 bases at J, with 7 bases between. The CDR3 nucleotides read TGTGCCAGCAGTTTATACCATCCCACCGGGGAGCTGTTTTTT. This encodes CASSLYHPTGELFF.

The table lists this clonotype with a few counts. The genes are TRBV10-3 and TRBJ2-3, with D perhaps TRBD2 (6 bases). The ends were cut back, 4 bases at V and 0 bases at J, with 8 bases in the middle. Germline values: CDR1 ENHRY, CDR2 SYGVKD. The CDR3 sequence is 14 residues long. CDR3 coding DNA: TGTGCCATCAGTGCGGCGGGGAGCACAGATACGCAGTATTTT. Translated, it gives CAISAAGSTDTQYF.

CDR3 residues: CASSQDGVYYEQYV. In DNA, the CDR3 is TGCGCCAGCAGCCAAGATGGTGTATACTACGAGCAGTACGTC. The chain has TRBV4-3 and TRBJ2-7; D unresolved. Looked up from germline, CDR1 is LGHNA and CDR2 is YSLEER. This CDR3 spans 14 amino acids. The V and J ends lost 0 bases and 3 bases respectively, with 9 bases between them.

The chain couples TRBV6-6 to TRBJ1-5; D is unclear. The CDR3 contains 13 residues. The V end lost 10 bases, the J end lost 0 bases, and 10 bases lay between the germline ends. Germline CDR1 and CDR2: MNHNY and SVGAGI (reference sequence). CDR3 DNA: TGTGCCACCCGGCAGTTTAGCAATCAGCCCCAGCATTTT. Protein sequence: CATRQFSNQPQHF.

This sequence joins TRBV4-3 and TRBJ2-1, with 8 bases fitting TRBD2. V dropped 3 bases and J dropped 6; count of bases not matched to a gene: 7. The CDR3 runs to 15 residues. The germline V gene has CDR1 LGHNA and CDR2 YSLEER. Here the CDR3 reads CASSHLSGAGNEQFF. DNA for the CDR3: TGCGCCAGCAGCCATCTTAGCGGGGCAGGCAATGAGCAGTTCTTC.

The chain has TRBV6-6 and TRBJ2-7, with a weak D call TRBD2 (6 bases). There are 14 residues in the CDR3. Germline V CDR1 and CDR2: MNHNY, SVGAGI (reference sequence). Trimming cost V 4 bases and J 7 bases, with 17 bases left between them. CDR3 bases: TGTGCCAGCAGTTTCAACCGGGCGAGCGGGGAGCAGTACGTC. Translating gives CASSFNRASGEQYV.

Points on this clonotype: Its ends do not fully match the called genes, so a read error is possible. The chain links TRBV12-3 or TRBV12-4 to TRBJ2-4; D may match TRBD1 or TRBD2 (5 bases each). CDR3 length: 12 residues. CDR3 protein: CASTDLTGRVHF. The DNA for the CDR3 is TGTGCCAGCACCGATCTGACGGGGCGGGTGCACTTC.

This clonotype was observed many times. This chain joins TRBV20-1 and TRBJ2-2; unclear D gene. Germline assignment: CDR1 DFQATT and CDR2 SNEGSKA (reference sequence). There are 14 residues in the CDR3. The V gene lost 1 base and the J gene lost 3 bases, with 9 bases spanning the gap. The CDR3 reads CSARGWVHTGELFF. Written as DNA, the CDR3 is TGCAGTGCTAGAGGTTGGGTTCACACCGGGGAGCTGTTTTTT.

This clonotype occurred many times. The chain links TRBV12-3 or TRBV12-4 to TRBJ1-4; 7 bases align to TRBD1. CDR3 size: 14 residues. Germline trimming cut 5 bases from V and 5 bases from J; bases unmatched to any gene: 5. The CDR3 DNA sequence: TGTGCCAGCAGTCCCGGGACAGTGAATGAAAAACTGTTTTTT. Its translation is CASSPGTVNEKLFF.

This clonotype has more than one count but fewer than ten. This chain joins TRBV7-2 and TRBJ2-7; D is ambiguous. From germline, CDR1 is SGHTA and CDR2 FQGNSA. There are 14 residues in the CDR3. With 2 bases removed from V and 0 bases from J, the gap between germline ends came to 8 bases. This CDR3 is CASSLLVISYEQYF. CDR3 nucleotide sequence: TGTGCCAGCAGCTTATTGGTAATCTCCTACGAGCAGTACTTC.

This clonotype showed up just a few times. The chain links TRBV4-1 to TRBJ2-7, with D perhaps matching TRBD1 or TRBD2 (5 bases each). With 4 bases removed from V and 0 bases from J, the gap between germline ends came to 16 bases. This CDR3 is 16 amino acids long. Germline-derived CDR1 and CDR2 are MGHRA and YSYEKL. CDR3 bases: TGCGCCAGCAGCCGACAAACGGGACGGAGCTCCTACGAGCAGTACTTC. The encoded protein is CASSRQTGRSSYEQYF.

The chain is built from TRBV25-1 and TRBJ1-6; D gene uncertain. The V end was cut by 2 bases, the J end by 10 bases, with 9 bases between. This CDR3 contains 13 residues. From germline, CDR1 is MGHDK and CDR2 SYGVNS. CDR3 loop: CASSEGFGSPLHF. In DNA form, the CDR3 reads TGTGCCAGCAGTGAAGGGTTCGGCTCACCCCTCCACTTT.

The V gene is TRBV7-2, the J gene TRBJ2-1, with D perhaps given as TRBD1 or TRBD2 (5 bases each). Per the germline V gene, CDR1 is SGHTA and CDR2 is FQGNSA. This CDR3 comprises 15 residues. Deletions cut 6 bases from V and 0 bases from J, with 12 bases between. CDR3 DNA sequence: TGTGCCAGCAGGGGACGGTCCCTCTCCTACAATGAGCAGTTCTTC. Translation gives CASRGRSLSYNEQFF.

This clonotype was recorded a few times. Here the CDR3 DNA reads TGTGCCAGCAGCTTATGGCAGGCTTTAGCCAAAAACATTCAGTACTTC. Protein sequence: CASSLWQALAKNIQYF. The rearrangement uses TRBV7-2 and TRBJ2-4; D unclear. Trimming cost V 2 bases and J 0 bases, with 11 bases left between them. The CDR3 spans 16 residues. Germline loops: CDR1 SGHTA, CDR2 FQGNSA.

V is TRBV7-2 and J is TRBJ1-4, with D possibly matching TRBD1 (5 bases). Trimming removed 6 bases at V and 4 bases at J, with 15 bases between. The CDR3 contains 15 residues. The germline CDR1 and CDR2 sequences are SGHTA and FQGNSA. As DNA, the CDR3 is TGTGCCAGCAGGAGAAACGGGGGGAATAATGAAAAACTGTTTTTT. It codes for CASRRNGGNNEKLFF.

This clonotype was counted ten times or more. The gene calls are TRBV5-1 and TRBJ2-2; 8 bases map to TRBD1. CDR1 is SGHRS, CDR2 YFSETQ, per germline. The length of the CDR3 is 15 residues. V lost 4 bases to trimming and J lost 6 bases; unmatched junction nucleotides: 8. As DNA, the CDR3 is TGCGCCAGCAGCGTGGACAGGGCGGTATCCGGGGAGCTGTTTTTT. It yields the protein CASSVDRAVSGELFF.

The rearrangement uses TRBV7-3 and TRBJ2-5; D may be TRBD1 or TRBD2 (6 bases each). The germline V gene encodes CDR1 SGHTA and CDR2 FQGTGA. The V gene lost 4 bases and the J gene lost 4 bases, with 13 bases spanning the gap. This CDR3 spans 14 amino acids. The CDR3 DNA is TGTGCCAGCAGCTACCGGGGGCAAGGAGAGACCCAGTACTTC. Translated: CASSYRGQGETQYF.

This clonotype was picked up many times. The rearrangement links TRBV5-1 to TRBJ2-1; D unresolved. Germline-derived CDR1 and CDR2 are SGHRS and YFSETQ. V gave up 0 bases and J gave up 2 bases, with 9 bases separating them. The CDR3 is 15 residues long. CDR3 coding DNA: TGCGCCAGCAGCTTGGCCGCTGCCACCTACAATGAGCAGTTCTTC. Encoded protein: CASSLAAATYNEQFF. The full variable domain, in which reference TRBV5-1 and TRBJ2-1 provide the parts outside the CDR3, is KAGVTQTPRYLIKTRGQQVTLSCSPISGHRSVSWYQQTPGQGLQFLFEYFSETQRNKGNFPGRFSGRQFSNSRSEMNVSTLELGDSALYLCASSLAAATYNEQFFGPGTRLTVL.

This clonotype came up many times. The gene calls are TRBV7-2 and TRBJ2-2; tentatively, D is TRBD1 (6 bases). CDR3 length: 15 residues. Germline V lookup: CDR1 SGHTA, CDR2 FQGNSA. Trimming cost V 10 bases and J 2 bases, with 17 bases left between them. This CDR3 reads CATKLQGPNTGELFF. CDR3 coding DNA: TGTGCCACCAAACTCCAGGGGCCCAACACCGGGGAGCTGTTTTTT.

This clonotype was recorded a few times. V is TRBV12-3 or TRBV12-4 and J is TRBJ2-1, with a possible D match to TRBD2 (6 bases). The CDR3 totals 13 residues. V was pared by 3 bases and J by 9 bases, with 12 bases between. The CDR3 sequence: CASSFGQEGEQFF. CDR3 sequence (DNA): TGTGCCAGCAGTTTTGGTCAGGAGGGTGAGCAGTTCTTC.

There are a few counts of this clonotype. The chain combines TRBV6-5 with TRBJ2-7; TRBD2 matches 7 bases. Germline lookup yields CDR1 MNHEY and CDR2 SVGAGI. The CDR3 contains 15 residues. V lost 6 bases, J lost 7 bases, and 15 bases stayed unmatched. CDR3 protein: CASSPGGSGRGEQYF. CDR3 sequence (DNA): TGTGCCAGCAGCCCCGGCGGTTCGGGGCGGGGGGAGCAGTACTTC.

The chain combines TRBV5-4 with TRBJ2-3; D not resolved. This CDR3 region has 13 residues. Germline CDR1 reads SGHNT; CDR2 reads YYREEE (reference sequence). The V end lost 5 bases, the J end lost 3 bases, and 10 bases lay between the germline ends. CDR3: CASRTPRTDTQYF. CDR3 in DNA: TGTGCCAGCAGAACCCCGCGAACAGATACGCAGTATTTT.